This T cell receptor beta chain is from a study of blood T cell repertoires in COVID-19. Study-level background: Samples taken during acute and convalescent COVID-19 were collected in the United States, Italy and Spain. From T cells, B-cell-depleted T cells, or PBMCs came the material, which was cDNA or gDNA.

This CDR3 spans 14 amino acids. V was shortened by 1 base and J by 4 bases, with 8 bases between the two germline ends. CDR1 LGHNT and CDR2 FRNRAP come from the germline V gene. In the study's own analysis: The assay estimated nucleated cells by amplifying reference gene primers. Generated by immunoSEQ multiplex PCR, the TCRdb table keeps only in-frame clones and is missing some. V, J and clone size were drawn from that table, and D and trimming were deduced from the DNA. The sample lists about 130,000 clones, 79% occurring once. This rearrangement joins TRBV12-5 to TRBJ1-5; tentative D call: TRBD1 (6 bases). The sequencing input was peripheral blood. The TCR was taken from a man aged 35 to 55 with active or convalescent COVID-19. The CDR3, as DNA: TGTGCTAGTGGTTTGGGACAGGAGAATCAGCCCCAGCATTTT. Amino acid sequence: CASGLGQENQPQHF.